The entry below gives a single T cell receptor beta chain sequence along with its context. Its target is not known. At the DNA level, this CDR3 is encoded by other sequences in the same sample as well. This entry comes from a study of shared clonotypes between healthy human individuals. Notes on the study in general: Clonotypes not shared had lower generation probabilities than those common to all four donors.

J lost 5 bases, V lost 4 bases, and 7 bases had no gene match. The CDR3 sequence is 16 residues long. Germline lookup yields CDR1 SGHNT and CDR2 YENEEA. TCRdb's table, derived via immunoSEQ multiplex PCR, lists solely in-frame clones and lacks some. The table shows 2 million to 2.5 million clones, with 85% to 95% occurring only once. Source material: naive CD4+ T cells from PBMCs. Subset in this sample: CD45RA+ positively selected. This chain uses TRBV11-3 with TRBJ2-5; 13 bases are a match to TRBD2. The sequence was obtained from a man younger than 35 in good health. Some clones in this sample may be carry-over from other donors' samples. The CDR3 sequence: CASSSGLAGEGETQYF. Written as DNA, the CDR3 is TGTGCCAGCAGCTCAGGACTAGCGGGAGAAGGGGAGACCCAGTACTTC.